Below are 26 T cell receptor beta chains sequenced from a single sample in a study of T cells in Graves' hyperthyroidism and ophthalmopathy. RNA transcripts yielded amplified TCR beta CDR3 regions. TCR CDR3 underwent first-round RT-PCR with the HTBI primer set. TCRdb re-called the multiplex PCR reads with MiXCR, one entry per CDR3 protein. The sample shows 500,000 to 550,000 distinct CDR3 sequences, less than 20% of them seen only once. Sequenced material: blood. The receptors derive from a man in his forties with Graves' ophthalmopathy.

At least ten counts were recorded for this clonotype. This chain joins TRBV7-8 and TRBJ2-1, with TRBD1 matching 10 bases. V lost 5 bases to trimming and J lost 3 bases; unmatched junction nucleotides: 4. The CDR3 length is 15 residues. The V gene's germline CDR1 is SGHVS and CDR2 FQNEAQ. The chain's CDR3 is CASSPRDRGYNEQFF. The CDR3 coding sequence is TGTGCCAGCAGCCCCCGGGACAGGGGCTACAATGAGCAGTTCTTC.

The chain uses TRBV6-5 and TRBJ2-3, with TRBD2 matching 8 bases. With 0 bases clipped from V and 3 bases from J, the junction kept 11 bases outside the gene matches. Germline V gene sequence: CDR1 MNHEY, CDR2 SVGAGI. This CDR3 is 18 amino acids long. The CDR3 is CASSYSGPSGRNTDTQYF. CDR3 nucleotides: TGTGCCAGCAGTTACTCCGGGCCTAGCGGGCGGAATACAGATACGCAGTATTTT.

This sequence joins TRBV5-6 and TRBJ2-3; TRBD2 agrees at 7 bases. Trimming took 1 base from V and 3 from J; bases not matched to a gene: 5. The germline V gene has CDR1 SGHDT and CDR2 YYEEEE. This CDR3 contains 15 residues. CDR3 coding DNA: TGTGCCAGCAGCTTGTGGAGCGGGGTGACAGATACGCAGTATTTT. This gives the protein CASSLWSGVTDTQYF.

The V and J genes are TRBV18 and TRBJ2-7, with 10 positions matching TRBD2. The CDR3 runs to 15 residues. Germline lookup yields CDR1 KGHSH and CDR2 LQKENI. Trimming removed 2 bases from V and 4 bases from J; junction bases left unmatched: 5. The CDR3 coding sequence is TGTGCCAGCTCACCAAGAGCTAGCGGGAGATACGAGCAGTACTTC. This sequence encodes CASSPRASGRYEQYF.

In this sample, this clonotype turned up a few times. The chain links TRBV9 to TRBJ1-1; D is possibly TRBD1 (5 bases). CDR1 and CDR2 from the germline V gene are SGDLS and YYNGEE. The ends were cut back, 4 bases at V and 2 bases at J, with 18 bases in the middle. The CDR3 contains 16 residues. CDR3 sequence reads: CASSPSRGGGNTEAFF. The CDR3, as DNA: TGTGCCAGCAGCCCCTCACGGGGGGGGGGAAACACTGAAGCTTTCTTT.

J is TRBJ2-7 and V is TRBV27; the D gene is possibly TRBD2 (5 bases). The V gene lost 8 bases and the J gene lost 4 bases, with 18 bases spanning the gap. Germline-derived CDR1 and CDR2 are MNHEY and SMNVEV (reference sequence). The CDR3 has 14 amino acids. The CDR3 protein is CASRLIAGPYEQYF. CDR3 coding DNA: TGTGCCAGCCGACTAATCGCTGGTCCTTACGAGCAGTACTTC.

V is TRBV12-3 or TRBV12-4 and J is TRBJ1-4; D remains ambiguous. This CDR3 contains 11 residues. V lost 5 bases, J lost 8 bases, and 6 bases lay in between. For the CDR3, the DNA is TGTGCCAGCAGTATGGGAGAAAAACTGTTTTTT. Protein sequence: CASSMGEKLFF.

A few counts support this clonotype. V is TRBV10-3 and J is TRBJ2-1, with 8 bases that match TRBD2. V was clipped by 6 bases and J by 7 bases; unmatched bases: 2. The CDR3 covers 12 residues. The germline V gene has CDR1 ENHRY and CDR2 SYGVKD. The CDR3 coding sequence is TGTGCCATCAGGGCGGGAGGAAATGAGCAGTTCTTC. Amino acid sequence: CAIRAGGNEQFF.

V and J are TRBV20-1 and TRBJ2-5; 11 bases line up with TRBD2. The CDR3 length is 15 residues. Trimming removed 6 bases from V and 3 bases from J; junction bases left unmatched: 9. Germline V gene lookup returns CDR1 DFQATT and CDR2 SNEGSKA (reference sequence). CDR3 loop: CSAEPGTSGKETQYF. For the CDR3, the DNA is TGCAGTGCCGAACCCGGGACTAGCGGAAAAGAGACCCAGTACTTC.

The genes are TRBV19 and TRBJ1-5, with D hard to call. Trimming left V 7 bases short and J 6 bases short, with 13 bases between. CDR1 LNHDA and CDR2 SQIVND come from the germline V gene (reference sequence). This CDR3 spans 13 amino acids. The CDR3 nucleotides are TGTGCCAGTACGGACTCACGAAGTCAGCCCCAGCATTTT. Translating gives CASTDSRSQPQHF.

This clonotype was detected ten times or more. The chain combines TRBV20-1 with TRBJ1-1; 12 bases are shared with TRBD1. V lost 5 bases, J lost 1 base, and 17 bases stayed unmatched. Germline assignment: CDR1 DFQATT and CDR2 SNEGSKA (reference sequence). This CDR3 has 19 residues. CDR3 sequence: CSALGTGGGSWGWNTEAFF. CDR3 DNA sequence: TGCAGTGCTCTCGGGACAGGGGGCGGGAGTTGGGGGTGGAACACTGAAGCTTTCTTT.

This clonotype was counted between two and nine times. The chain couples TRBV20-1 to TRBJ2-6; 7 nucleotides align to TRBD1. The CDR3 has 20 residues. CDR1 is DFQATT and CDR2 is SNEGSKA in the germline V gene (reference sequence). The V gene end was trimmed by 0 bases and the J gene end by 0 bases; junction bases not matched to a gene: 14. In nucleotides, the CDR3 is TGCAGTGCTAGAGACCCGCTCTCCGCAGGGGGTAACTCTGGGGCCAACGTCCTGACTTTC. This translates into CSARDPLSAGGNSGANVLTF.

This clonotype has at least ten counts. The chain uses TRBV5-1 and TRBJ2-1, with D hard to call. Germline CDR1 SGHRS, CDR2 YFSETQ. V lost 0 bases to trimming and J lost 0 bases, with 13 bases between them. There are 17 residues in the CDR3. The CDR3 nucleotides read TGCGCCAGCAGCTTGGGACCACACCGTCCCTCCTACAATGAGCAGTTCTTC. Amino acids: CASSLGPHRPSYNEQFF.

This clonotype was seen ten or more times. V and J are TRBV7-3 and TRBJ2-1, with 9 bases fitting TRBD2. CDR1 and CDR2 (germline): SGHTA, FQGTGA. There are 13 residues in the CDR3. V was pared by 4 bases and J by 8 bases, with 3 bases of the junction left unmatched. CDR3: CASSSRGGYEQFF. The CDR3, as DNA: TGTGCCAGCAGCTCGCGGGGGGGATATGAGCAGTTCTTC.

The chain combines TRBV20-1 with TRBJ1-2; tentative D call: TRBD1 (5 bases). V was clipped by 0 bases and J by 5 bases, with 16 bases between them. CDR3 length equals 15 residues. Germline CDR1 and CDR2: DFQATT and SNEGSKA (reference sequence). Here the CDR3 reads CSARDPKTANYGYTF. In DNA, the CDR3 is TGCAGTGCTAGAGATCCCAAGACAGCGAATTATGGCTACACCTTC.

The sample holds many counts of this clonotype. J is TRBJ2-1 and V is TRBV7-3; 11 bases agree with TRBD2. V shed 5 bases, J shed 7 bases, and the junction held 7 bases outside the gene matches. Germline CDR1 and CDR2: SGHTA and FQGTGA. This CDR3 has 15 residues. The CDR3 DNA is TGTGCCAGCAGCGCGGGACTAGCGGAGGCTAATGAGCAGTTCTTC. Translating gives CASSAGLAEANEQFF.

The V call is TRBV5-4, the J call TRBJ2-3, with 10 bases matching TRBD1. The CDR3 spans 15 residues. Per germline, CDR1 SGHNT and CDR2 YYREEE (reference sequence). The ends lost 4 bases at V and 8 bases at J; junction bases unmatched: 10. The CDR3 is CASSRPGQGLGTQYF. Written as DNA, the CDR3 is TGTGCCAGCAGCCGCCCGGGACAGGGGCTTGGTACGCAGTATTTT. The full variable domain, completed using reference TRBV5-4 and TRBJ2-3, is ETGVTQSPTHLIKTRGQQVTLRCSSQSGHNTVSWYQQALGQGPQFIFQYYREEENGRGNFPPRFSGLQFPNYSSELNVNALELDDSALYLCASSRPGQGLGTQYFGPGTRLTVL.

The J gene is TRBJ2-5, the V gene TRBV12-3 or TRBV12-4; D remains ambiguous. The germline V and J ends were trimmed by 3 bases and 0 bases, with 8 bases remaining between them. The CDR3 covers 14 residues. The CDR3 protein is CASSLGRHQETQYF. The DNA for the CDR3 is TGTGCCAGCAGTTTGGGCAGGCACCAAGAGACCCAGTACTTC.

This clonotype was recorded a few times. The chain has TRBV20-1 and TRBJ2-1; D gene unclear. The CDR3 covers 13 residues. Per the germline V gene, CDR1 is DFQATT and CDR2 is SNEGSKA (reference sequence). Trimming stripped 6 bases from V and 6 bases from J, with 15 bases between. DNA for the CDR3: TGCAGTGCCTCGGTCGCGGTTGTCAATGAGCAGTTCTTC. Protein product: CSASVAVVNEQFF.

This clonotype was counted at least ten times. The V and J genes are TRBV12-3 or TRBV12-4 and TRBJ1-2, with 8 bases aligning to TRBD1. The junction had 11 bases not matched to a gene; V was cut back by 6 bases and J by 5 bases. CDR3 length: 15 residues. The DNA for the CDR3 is TGTGCCAGCAGCCTACCGGACAGGGTGGGTTATGGCTACACCTTC. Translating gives CASSLPDRVGYGYTF.

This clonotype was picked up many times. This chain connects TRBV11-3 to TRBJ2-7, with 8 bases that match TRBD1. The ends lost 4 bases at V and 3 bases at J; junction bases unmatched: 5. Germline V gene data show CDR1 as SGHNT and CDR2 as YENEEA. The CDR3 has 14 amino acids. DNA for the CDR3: TGTGCCAGCAGCTCCCGACAGGGGAGCTACGAGCAGTACTTC. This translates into CASSSRQGSYEQYF.

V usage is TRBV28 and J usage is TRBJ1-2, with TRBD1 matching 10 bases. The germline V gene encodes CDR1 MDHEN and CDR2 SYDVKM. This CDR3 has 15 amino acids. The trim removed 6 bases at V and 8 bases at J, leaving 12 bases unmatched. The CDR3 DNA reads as TGTGCCAGCAGCCTACCGGGACAGGGGTCGCGAGGCTACACCTTC. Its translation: CASSLPGQGSRGYTF.

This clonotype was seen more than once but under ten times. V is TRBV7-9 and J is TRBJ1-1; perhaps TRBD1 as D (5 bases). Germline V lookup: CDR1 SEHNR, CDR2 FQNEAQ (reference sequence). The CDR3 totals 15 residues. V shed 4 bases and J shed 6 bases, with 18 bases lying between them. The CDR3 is CASSSGQPGGAEAFF. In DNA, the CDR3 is TGTGCCAGCAGCTCGGGTCAGCCGGGAGGGGCTGAAGCTTTCTTT.

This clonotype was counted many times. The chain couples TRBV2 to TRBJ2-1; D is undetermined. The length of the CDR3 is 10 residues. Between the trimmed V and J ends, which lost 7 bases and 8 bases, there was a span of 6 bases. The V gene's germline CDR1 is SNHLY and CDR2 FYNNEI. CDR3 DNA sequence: TGTGCCAGCACTCACGATGAGCAGTTCTTC. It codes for CASTHDEQFF.

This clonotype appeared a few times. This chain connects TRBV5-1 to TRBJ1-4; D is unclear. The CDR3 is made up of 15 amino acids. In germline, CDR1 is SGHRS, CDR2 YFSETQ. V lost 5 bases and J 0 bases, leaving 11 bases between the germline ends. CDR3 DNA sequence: TGCGCCAGCAGGAGAGACGCCGCAACTAATGAAAAACTGTTTTTT. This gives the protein CASRRDAATNEKLFF. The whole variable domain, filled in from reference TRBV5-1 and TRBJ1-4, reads KAGVTQTPRYLIKTRGQQVTLSCSPISGHRSVSWYQQTPGQGLQFLFEYFSETQRNKGNFPGRFSGRQFSNSRSEMNVSTLELGDSALYLCASRRDAATNEKLFFGSGTQLSVL.

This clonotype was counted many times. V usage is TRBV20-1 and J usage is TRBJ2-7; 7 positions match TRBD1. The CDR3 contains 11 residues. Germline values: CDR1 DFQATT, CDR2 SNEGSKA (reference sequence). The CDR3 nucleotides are TGCAGCCCGGGGACAGCGTGGGAGCAGTACTTC. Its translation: CSPGTAWEQYF.